This passage covers 32 T cell receptor beta chains from one sample sequenced in a study of shared clonotypes between healthy human individuals. Measured with immunoSEQ multiplex PCR; TCRdb has only the in-frame clones, and not every one. Altogether 2 million to 2.5 million clones are present, more than 85% being singletons, with the ten largest covering roughly 0.36%. Sequenced: naive CD4+ T cells from PBMCs. Documented subset: CD45RA+ positively selected. Receptors originate from a man aged 18 to 35 in good health. Some clones in this sample may be carry-over from other donors' samples.

This chain connects TRBV28 to TRBJ1-4; D is ambiguous. In germline, CDR1 is MDHEN, CDR2 SYDVKM. Trimming took off 5 bases at V and 7 bases at J, with 11 bases between the two ends. The CDR3 contains 13 residues. The CDR3 sequence is CASSTSTGEKLFF. The CDR3 DNA follows: TGTGCCAGCAGTACATCGACTGGTGAAAAACTGTTTTTT.

The chain uses TRBV4-2 and TRBJ1-3; D is ambiguous. The CDR3 covers 18 residues. CDR1 is LGHNA and CDR2 is YNFKEQ in the germline V gene. Deletions cut 0 bases from V and 4 bases from J, with 19 bases between. The CDR3 region is CASSQDGLPGLAGNTIYF. The CDR3 DNA sequence: TGTGCCAGCAGCCAAGACGGTCTCCCGGGCCTGGCGGGAAACACCATATATTTT.

The chain recombines TRBV10-3 with TRBJ2-1; the match to TRBD2 covers 12 bases. Germline V gene data show CDR1 as ENHRY and CDR2 as SYGVKD. There are 14 residues in the CDR3. V shed 8 bases and J 8 bases; nucleotides not matched to a gene: 7. The CDR3 loop reads CAIAGLAGGDEQFF. The DNA of the CDR3 is TGTGCCATCGCGGGACTAGCGGGTGGGGATGAGCAGTTCTTC.

This rearrangement joins TRBV28 to TRBJ2-1, with TRBD2 matching 13 bases. CDR1 is MDHEN, CDR2 SYDVKM, per germline. This CDR3 is built from 19 residues. The junction had 18 bases not matched to a gene; V was cut back by 7 bases and J by 6 bases. CDR3 protein: CASKGTWTSGRFVFNEQFF. The CDR3 bases are TGTGCCAGCAAAGGGACCTGGACTAGCGGGAGATTCGTCTTCAATGAGCAGTTCTTC.

The chain recombines TRBV6-1 with TRBJ1-1; D unresolved. The CDR3 is 12 amino acids. Trimming pared 6 bases from V and 1 base from J, leaving 6 bases between. Germline V gene lookup returns CDR1 MNHNS and CDR2 SASEGT. The CDR3 nucleotides are TGTGCCAGCAGGCCCTGGAACACTGAAGCTTTCTTT. Translating it yields CASRPWNTEAFF.

The chain is built from TRBV4-1 and TRBJ2-3; D remains unclear. Trimming left V 0 bases short and J 4 bases short, with 11 bases between. Germline CDR1 is MGHRA and CDR2 is YSYEKL. The CDR3 loop spans 15 amino acids. The CDR3 DNA reads TGCGCCAGCAGCCAAGAAGGGAATAGGGCAGATACGCAGTATTTT. Protein: CASSQEGNRADTQYF.

The chain carries TRBV9 and TRBJ2-5, with 11 bases lining up with TRBD2. This CDR3 region has 16 residues. Per germline, CDR1 SGDLS and CDR2 YYNGEE. The ends lost 3 bases at V and 3 bases at J; junction bases unmatched: 7. CDR3 region: CASSARGSGREETQYF. The CDR3 region has the DNA TGTGCCAGCAGCGCACGGGGTAGCGGGAGGGAAGAGACCCAGTACTTC.

The chain couples TRBV7-8 to TRBJ1-6; D remains unclear. The CDR3 length is 15 residues. Germline CDR1 is SGHVS and CDR2 is FQNEAQ. Trimming cost V 0 bases and J 5 bases, with 8 bases left between them. The CDR3 nucleotides read TGTGCCAGCAGCTTAGCGCGGTCAGATAATTCACCCCTCCACTTT. Translating it yields CASSLARSDNSPLHF.

The chain employs TRBV2 and TRBJ2-1, with a weak D call TRBD1 (6 bases). Between the trimmed V and J ends, which lost 3 bases and 2 bases, there was a span of 14 bases. The CDR3 totals 16 residues. CDR1 and CDR2 (germline): SNHLY, FYNNEI. The CDR3 region is CASSDPGDVTYNEQFF. As DNA, the CDR3 is TGTGCCAGCAGTGACCCAGGGGATGTGACCTACAATGAGCAGTTCTTC.

On this clone: The junction differs from germline at one of its ends, possibly a read error. V is TRBV28 and J is TRBJ2-7; the D gene is possibly TRBD1 (6 bases). This CDR3 has 12 residues. Germline V CDR1 and CDR2: MDHEN, SYDVKM. CDR3 bases: TGTGCCAGCAGCGACACCGGGACACCAGGAACCTTC. Translation: CASSDTGTPGTF.

This chain connects TRBV29-1 to TRBJ2-5; tentative D call: TRBD2 (6 bases). The germline CDR1 and CDR2 sequences are SQVTM and ANQGSEA. Trimming pared 8 bases from V and 1 base from J, leaving 8 bases between. The CDR3 runs 11 residues. This CDR3 reads CSWEVQETQYF. CDR3 DNA: TGCAGCTGGGAGGTCCAAGAGACCCAGTACTTC.

The chain is built from TRBV4-1 and TRBJ2-5, with D tentatively TRBD2 (5 bases). Germline V CDR1 and CDR2: MGHRA, YSYEKL. The CDR3 runs to 13 residues. Between the trimmed V and J ends, which lost 5 bases and 1 base, there was a span of 8 bases. CDR3 sequence: CASSYLAQETQYF. The CDR3 DNA is TGCGCCAGCAGCTACCTAGCCCAAGAGACCCAGTACTTC.

This clone was recorded a few times. This chain joins TRBV7-6 and TRBJ1-2; D is undetermined. V lost 0 bases to trimming and J lost 7 bases, with 9 bases between them. Germline CDR1 is SGHVS and CDR2 is FNYEAQ. The CDR3 has 13 residues. In DNA, the CDR3 is TGTGCCAGCAGCTTAGCGCTGGTAGGTGGCTACACCTTC. This encodes CASSLALVGGYTF. The variable domain in full, completed from reference TRBV7-6 and TRBJ1-2, reads GAGVSQSPRYKVTKRGQDVALRCDPISGHVSLYWYRQALGQGPEFLTYFNYEAQQDKSGLPNDRFSAERPEGSISTLTIQRTEQRDSAMYRCASSLALVGGYTFGSGTRLTVV.

In this sample, this clone turned up once. V and J are TRBV2 and TRBJ2-2; D possibly corresponds to TRBD2 (5 bases). The CDR3 runs to 15 residues. The germline CDR1 and CDR2 sequences are SNHLY and FYNNEI. Trimming removed 1 base at V and 10 bases at J, with 16 bases between. The CDR3 loop is CASSEGRVGVLELFF. In DNA form, the CDR3 reads TGTGCCAGCAGTGAAGGGCGGGTTGGGGTCCTGGAGCTGTTTTTT. Full variable domain (rest looked up from reference TRBV2 and TRBJ2-2): EPEVTQTPSHQVTQMGQEVILRCVPISNHLYFYWYRQILGQKVEFLVSFYNNEISEKSEIFDDQFSVERPDGSNFTLKIRSTKLEDSAMYFCASSEGRVGVLELFFGEGSRLTVL.

The chain carries TRBV5-1 and TRBJ2-5; 10 nucleotides agree with TRBD1. Germline trimming cut 3 bases from V and 5 bases from J; bases unmatched to any gene: 10. Germline lookup yields CDR1 SGHRS and CDR2 YFSETQ. The CDR3 runs 16 residues. The CDR3 is CASSSTGGVRAETQYF. The CDR3 nucleotides are TGCGCCAGCAGCTCGACAGGGGGCGTTAGGGCGGAGACCCAGTACTTC.

DNA of the CDR3: TGTGCCAGCTCACCCCGTGGATCTCGGGGCCCCTCCGAAGAGACCCAGTACTTC. Amino acid sequence: CASSPRGSRGPSEETQYF. V usage is TRBV18 and J usage is TRBJ2-5; D is tentatively TRBD1 or TRBD2 (5 bases each). V was shortened by 3 bases and J by 3 bases, with 23 bases between the two germline ends. The germline V gene has CDR1 KGHSH and CDR2 LQKENI. CDR3 size: 18 residues.

This chain uses TRBV11-2 with TRBJ2-1; D is ambiguous. Between the trimmed V and J ends, which lost 2 bases and 0 bases, there was a span of 11 bases. This CDR3 has 16 amino acids. The germline V gene encodes CDR1 SGHAT and CDR2 FQNNGV. This CDR3 reads CASSLQALPSYNEQFF. CDR3 DNA sequence: TGTGCCAGCAGCTTACAGGCTCTCCCCTCCTACAATGAGCAGTTCTTC.

The chain links TRBV19 to TRBJ1-5, with 9 bases identical to TRBD1. CDR1 is LNHDA and CDR2 is SQIVND in the germline V gene (reference sequence). Unmatched junction bases numbered 5, after V lost 4 bases and J lost 13 bases. The CDR3 is made up of 12 amino acids. The CDR3 DNA is TGTGCCAGTAGTACCGGGACAGGGCGTCAGCATTTT. Amino acid sequence: CASSTGTGRQHF.

The gene calls are TRBV28 and TRBJ2-1; 8 bases match TRBD2. The CDR3 runs 17 residues. V dropped 7 bases and J dropped 7; count of bases not matched to a gene: 18. CDR1 and CDR2 from the germline V gene are MDHEN and SYDVKM. The CDR3 is CASTAMGAGGPWNEQFF. The CDR3 DNA reads TGTGCCAGCACCGCCATGGGGGCGGGGGGCCCTTGGAATGAGCAGTTCTTC.

The chain has TRBV14 and TRBJ2-5; D may correspond to TRBD1 or TRBD2 (6 bases each). Per the germline V gene, CDR1 is SGHDN and CDR2 is FVKESK. The germline V and J ends were trimmed by 4 bases and 7 bases, with 10 bases remaining between them. The CDR3 is 12 amino acids. Written as DNA, the CDR3 is TGTGCCAGCAGCCCTGGAGGGGGGACCCAGTACTTC. Translating it yields CASSPGGGTQYF.

The CDR3 here is CASARTSGGLAGELFF. The CDR3 region has the DNA TGTGCCAGCGCGAGGACTAGCGGAGGCCTCGCCGGGGAGCTGTTTTTT. This sequence joins TRBV7-2 and TRBJ2-2; TRBD2 matches 10 bases. V trimming: 8 bases; J trimming: 6 bases; junction bases outside the gene matches: 12. The CDR3 consists of 16 residues. CDR1 and CDR2 (germline): SGHTA, FQGNSA.

The rearrangement joins TRBV5-1 to TRBJ1-1; 7 nucleotides align to TRBD1. In germline, CDR1 is SGHRS, CDR2 YFSETQ. The CDR3 is 15 residues long. V dropped 0 bases and J dropped 6; count of bases not matched to a gene: 8. CDR3 coding DNA: TGCGCCAGCAGCTTGGAGGGACAGCGGATGGCTGAAGCTTTCTTT. It encodes CASSLEGQRMAEAFF.

The chain couples TRBV28 to TRBJ1-2; D is unresolved. CDR3 length equals 9 residues. Trimming cost V 8 bases and J 7 bases, with 5 bases left between them. Germline CDR1 reads MDHEN; CDR2 reads SYDVKM. CDR3 DNA: TGTGCCAGCGGACCTGGCTACACCTTC. Its translation is CASGPGYTF.

The rearrangement links TRBV18 to TRBJ2-5, with TRBD2 matching over 12 bases. CDR1 is KGHSH, CDR2 LQKENI, per germline. The CDR3 loop spans 19 amino acids. Unmatched junction bases numbered 11, after V lost 3 bases and J lost 0 bases. The CDR3 coding sequence is TGTGCCAGCTCACCCTCGACTAGCGGGAGCTTGGGGTACCAAGAGACCCAGTACTTC. Residues: CASSPSTSGSLGYQETQYF.

As concerns this clone: At the DNA level, this CDR3 is encoded by other sequences in the same sample as well. The chain couples TRBV27 to TRBJ1-2, with unresolved D. The germline gives CDR1 MNHEY, CDR2 SMNVEV (reference sequence). The V end lost 3 bases, the J end lost 2 bases, and 7 bases lay between the germline ends. The CDR3 is 13 residues long. CDR3 bases: TGTGCCAGCAGTTTCCGAGGGAACTATGGCTACACCTTC. This encodes CASSFRGNYGYTF.

In regard to this clone: Other nucleotide sequences in the sample specify the same CDR3. The chain uses TRBV9 and TRBJ1-3; D not certain. Germline lookup yields CDR1 SGDLS and CDR2 YYNGEE. CDR3 length: 13 residues. With 0 bases removed from V and 4 bases from J, the gap between germline ends came to 5 bases. The CDR3: CASSVGGGNTIYF. The CDR3, as DNA: TGTGCCAGCAGCGTAGGCGGGGGAAACACCATATATTTT.

The V and J genes are TRBV30 and TRBJ2-7; TRBD2 aligns across 13 bases. The CDR3 is 16 amino acids. V lost 2 bases and J lost 2; bases outside the gene matches: 6. CDR1 GTSNPN and CDR2 SVGIG come from the germline V gene (reference sequence). CDR3 DNA: TGTGCCTGGAGTCTCTCGACTAGCGGGAGGCCCTACGAGCAGTACTTC. Translation: CAWSLSTSGRPYEQYF.

The rearrangement uses TRBV5-4 and TRBJ1-4; 7 nucleotides agree with TRBD1. This CDR3 comprises 14 residues. V trimming: 4 bases; J trimming: 4 bases; junction bases outside the gene matches: 4. Germline-derived CDR1 and CDR2 are SGHNT and YYREEE (reference sequence). CDR3 residues: CASSTTGFNEKLFF. In DNA form, the CDR3 reads TGTGCCAGCAGCACGACAGGGTTTAATGAAAAACTGTTTTTT.

CDR3 sequence: CAINAGGQSDTQYF. DNA of the CDR3: TGTGCCATCAACGCGGGAGGGCAATCAGATACGCAGTATTTT. V is TRBV10-3 and J is TRBJ2-3; 9 nucleotides agree with TRBD2. The CDR3 extends over 14 amino acids. In germline, CDR1 is ENHRY, CDR2 SYGVKD. Trimming took 7 bases from V and 4 from J; bases not matched to a gene: 6.

Comments on this clone: With a much larger clone just one base away, this may be a read error. This CDR3 reads CASSPMGLGEQYF. CDR3 coding DNA: TGTGCCAGCAGCCCGATGGGGCTGGGCGAGCAGTACTTC. This chain connects TRBV9 to TRBJ2-7, with D possibly matching TRBD1 (5 bases). Trimming took off 4 bases at V and 6 bases at J, with 14 bases between the two ends. The length of the CDR3 is 13 residues. The V gene's germline CDR1 is SGDLS and CDR2 YYNGEE.

This clone was seen only a few times. At the DNA level, this CDR3 is encoded by other sequences in the same sample as well. This chain links TRBV6-5 with TRBJ1-5, with 8 bases aligning to TRBD1. The V gene's germline CDR1 is MNHEY and CDR2 SVGAGI. With V trimmed by 5 bases and J by 6 bases, 6 bases remained unmatched. The CDR3 length is 14 residues. For the CDR3, the DNA is TGTGCCAGCAGTCCGACAGGGGTAGGTCAGCCCCAGCATTTT. Its protein product is CASSPTGVGQPQHF.

The chain recombines TRBV5-6 with TRBJ1-4, with a weak D call TRBD1 (5 bases). Germline-derived CDR1 and CDR2 are SGHDT and YYEEEE. The CDR3 is made up of 14 amino acids. Deletions cut 3 bases from V and 4 bases from J, with 10 bases between. In DNA form, the CDR3 reads TGTGCCAGCAGCTGGGGACGGCGTAATGAAAAACTGTTTTTT. Translation gives CASSWGRRNEKLFF.